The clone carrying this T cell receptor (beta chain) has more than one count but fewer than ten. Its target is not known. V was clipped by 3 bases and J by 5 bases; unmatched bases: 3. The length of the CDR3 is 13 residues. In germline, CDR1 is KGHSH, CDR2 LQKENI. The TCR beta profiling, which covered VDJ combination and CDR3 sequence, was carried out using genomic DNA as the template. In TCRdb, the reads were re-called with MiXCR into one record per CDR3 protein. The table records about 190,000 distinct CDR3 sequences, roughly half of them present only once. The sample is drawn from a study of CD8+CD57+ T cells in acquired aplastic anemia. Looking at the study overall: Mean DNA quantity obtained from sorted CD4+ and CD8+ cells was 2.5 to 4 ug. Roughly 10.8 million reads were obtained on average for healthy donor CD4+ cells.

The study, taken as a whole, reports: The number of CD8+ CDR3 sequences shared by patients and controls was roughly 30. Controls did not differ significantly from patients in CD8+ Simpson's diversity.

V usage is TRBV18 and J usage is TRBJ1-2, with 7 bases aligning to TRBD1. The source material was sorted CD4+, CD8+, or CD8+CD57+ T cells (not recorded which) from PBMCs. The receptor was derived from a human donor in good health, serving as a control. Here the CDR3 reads CASSPGQLYGYTF. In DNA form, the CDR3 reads TGTGCCAGCTCACCGGGACAGCTTTATGGCTACACCTTC.